Below, one T cell receptor (beta chain) is given with its context. The antigen is not known. This sample is drawn from a study of OX40 agonist ivuxolimab in advanced cancers. Study overall: Every 2 weeks, ivuxolimab was infused into the patients intravenously at between 0.01 and 10 mg/kg.

Per germline, CDR1 KGHSH and CDR2 LQKENI. Trimming stripped 0 bases from V and 0 bases from J, with 5 bases between. The CDR3 runs to 15 residues. Profiling relied on immunoSEQ multiplex PCR, and the TCRdb table lists in-frame clones only, not all of them. Of 100,000 to 150,000 clones in the sample, about 90% are singletons; the top ten hold approximately 0.81%. Study-level results: CD4+ and CD8+ T cells in blood underwent clonal expansion by week 6 at 0.1 to 3.0 mg/kg.

With autoimmune disease history or systemic immunosuppression, patients were excluded. This receptor was taken from an adult with an advanced solid tumor such as melanoma, head and neck, liver or kidney cancer. Here the sequenced sample was CD4+ or CD8+ T cells sorted from blood, taken in a trial of the OX40 agonist ivuxolimab. This rearrangement joins TRBV18 to TRBJ1-4; no definite D call. The CDR3, as DNA: TGTGCCAGCTCACCACCGCTTGCAACTAATGAAAAACTGTTTTTT. Residues: CASSPPLATNEKLFF.